These 22 T cell receptor beta chains originate from one sample sequenced in a study of cytomegalovirus exposure and HLA in healthy donors. PCR was performed using 60 Vbeta and 13 Jbeta primers. Measured with immunoSEQ multiplex PCR; TCRdb has only the in-frame clones, and not every one. The sample has roughly 150,000 clones, 68% seen once; the top ten hold about 10%. The specimen was PBMCs. Every receptor here comes from a man aged 30 to 39 in good health and CMV-seropositive.

This chain connects TRBV7-2 to TRBJ2-7; 9 bases fit TRBD2. The V gene's germline CDR1 is SGHTA and CDR2 FQGNSA. The CDR3 spans 16 residues. With 2 bases clipped from V and 3 bases from J, the junction kept 8 bases outside the gene matches. The CDR3 spells CASSLSLIAGDYEQYF. For the CDR3, the DNA is TGTGCCAGCAGCTTATCATTGATAGCGGGGGACTACGAGCAGTACTTC. Full variable domain (remainder filled in from reference TRBV7-2 and TRBJ2-7): GAGVSQSPSNKVTEKGKDVELRCDPISGHTALYWYRQSLGQGLEFLIYFQGNSAPDKSGLPSDRFSAERTGGSVSTLTIQRTQQEDSAVYLCASSLSLIAGDYEQYFGPGTRLTVT.

J is TRBJ2-1 and V is TRBV7-6; possibly TRBD1 for D (5 bases). Germline V CDR1 and CDR2: SGHVS, FNYEAQ. Trimming shortened V by 3 bases and J by 6 bases, and 9 bases separated the two germline ends. There are 13 residues in the CDR3. The CDR3 protein is CASSFGRANEQFF. For the CDR3, the DNA is TGTGCCAGCAGCTTTGGCAGGGCCAATGAGCAGTTCTTC. Based on the CDR3 plus reference TRBV7-6 and TRBJ2-1, the full variable domain is GAGVSQSPRYKVTKRGQDVALRCDPISGHVSLYWYRQALGQGPEFLTYFNYEAQQDKSGLPNDRFSAERPEGSISTLTIQRTEQRDSAMYRCASSFGRANEQFFGPGTRLTVL.

The chain joins TRBV30 to TRBJ1-5; unclear D gene. The CDR3 contains 16 residues. Trimming left V 0 bases short and J 2 bases short, with 14 bases between. Germline CDR1 GTSNPN, CDR2 SVGIG (reference sequence). The CDR3 region is CAWSVGSTWGNQPQHF. The CDR3 bases are TGTGCCTGGAGTGTCGGGTCGACGTGGGGCAATCAGCCCCAGCATTTT. The entire variable domain, with the rest obtained from reference TRBV30 and TRBJ1-5, is as follows: SQTIHQWPATLVQPVGSPLSLECTVEGTSNPNLYWYRQAAGRGLQLLFYSVGIGQISSEVPQNLSASRPQDRQFILSSKKLLLSDSGFYLCAWSVGSTWGNQPQHFGDGTRLSIL.

V gene TRBV6-1 combines with J gene TRBJ2-7; D is possibly TRBD1 (5 bases). V lost 0 bases, J lost 0 bases, and 6 bases lay in between. This CDR3 region has 14 residues. Germline lookup yields CDR1 MNHNS and CDR2 SASEGT. The CDR3 nucleotides are TGTGCCAGCAGTGAAGCTGACAGCTCCTACGAGCAGTACTTC. Its translation: CASSEADSSYEQYF.

V usage is TRBV27 and J usage is TRBJ2-1, with TRBD2 matching over 10 bases. Germline assignment: CDR1 MNHEY and CDR2 SMNVEV (reference sequence). The ends lost 3 bases at V and 7 bases at J; junction bases unmatched: 9. This CDR3 is 16 amino acids long. The CDR3 nucleotides read TGTGCCAGCAGTTTCCGATTAAGCGGGGGGGTGAATGAGCAGTTCTTC. The encoded protein is CASSFRLSGGVNEQFF.

V gene TRBV6-4 combines with J gene TRBJ1-1, with 9 bases fitting TRBD1. The CDR3 contains 14 residues. Per the germline V gene, CDR1 is MRHNA and CDR2 is SNTAGT. The J segment lost 5 bases and the V segment lost 5 bases, leaving 6 bases of the junction unmatched. The CDR3: CASSPGQGVTEAFF. CDR3 DNA: TGTGCCAGCAGTCCGGGACAGGGTGTGACTGAAGCTTTCTTT.

In DNA form, the CDR3 reads TGTGCTTACGGGACACCACCTTACGAGCAGTACTTC. As protein: CAYGTPPYEQYF. This chain connects TRBV28 to TRBJ2-7; D may be TRBD1 (6 bases). CDR1 and CDR2 (germline): MDHEN, SYDVKM. The CDR3 sequence is 12 residues long.

This clone showed up just a few times. The chain recombines TRBV7-7 with TRBJ2-5, with TRBD1 as a possible D gene (5 bases). Germline loops: CDR1 SSHAT, CDR2 FNYEAQ (reference sequence). The germline V and J ends were trimmed by 0 bases and 1 base, with 12 bases remaining between them. The CDR3 spans 16 residues. CDR3 sequence: CASSLAWGGSQETQYF. CDR3 DNA: TGTGCCAGCAGCTTAGCCTGGGGCGGCTCCCAAGAGACCCAGTACTTC.

The chain carries TRBV19 and TRBJ2-7; the D gene is possibly TRBD1 (5 bases). Germline loops: CDR1 LNHDA, CDR2 SQIVND (reference sequence). V dropped 2 bases and J dropped 2 bases, with 7 bases sitting between them. The CDR3 covers 13 residues. This chain's CDR3 is CASSIQGTYEQYF. In DNA, the CDR3 is TGTGCCAGTAGTATACAGGGAACCTACGAGCAGTACTTC.

The J gene is TRBJ2-1, the V gene TRBV5-6, with a tentative D call TRBD2 (6 bases). CDR3 length equals 16 residues. CDR1 SGHDT and CDR2 YYEEEE come from the germline V gene. Trimming removed 0 bases at V and 8 bases at J, with 18 bases between. In DNA, the CDR3 is TGTGCCAGCAGCTTGGTCTCGGGTAGCGGCGGCGATGAGCAGTTCTTC. Translation gives CASSLVSGSGGDEQFF.

This chain links TRBV30 with TRBJ2-7; no clear D. The CDR3 extends over 16 amino acids. V lost 2 bases to trimming and J lost 2 bases, with 19 bases between them. Per the germline V gene, CDR1 is GTSNPN and CDR2 is SVGIG (reference sequence). The CDR3 coding sequence is TGTGCCTGGAGTACGCCCTACAGATGGGTGGCCTACGAGCAGTACTTC. It encodes CAWSTPYRWVAYEQYF. The full variable domain, in which reference TRBV30 and TRBJ2-7 provide the parts outside the CDR3, is SQTIHQWPATLVQPVGSPLSLECTVEGTSNPNLYWYRQAAGRGLQLLFYSVGIGQISSEVPQNLSASRPQDRQFILSSKKLLLSDSGFYLCAWSTPYRWVAYEQYFGPGTRLTVT.

The genes are TRBV18 and TRBJ1-3; 7 bases agree with TRBD1. Per germline, CDR1 KGHSH and CDR2 LQKENI. V shed 0 bases and J 0 bases; nucleotides not matched to a gene: 17. CDR3 length equals 21 residues. The CDR3 protein is CASSPPNAPSRGNHSGNTIYF. In nucleotides, the CDR3 is TGTGCCAGCTCACCACCGAACGCGCCCTCCAGGGGGAACCACTCTGGAAACACCATATATTTT.

This rearrangement joins TRBV5-5 to TRBJ2-7, with TRBD1 matching over 9 bases. V lost 4 bases and J lost 2; bases outside the gene matches: 10. Germline V CDR1 and CDR2: SGHKS, YYEKEE (reference sequence). This CDR3 is 16 amino acids long. CDR3 residues: CASSNSWDRAPYEQYF. The CDR3 region has the DNA TGTGCCAGCAGCAACTCCTGGGACAGGGCCCCCTACGAGCAGTACTTC.

The V call is TRBV6-1, the J call TRBJ1-1; D is possibly TRBD1 (6 bases). Trimming left V 6 bases short and J 7 bases short, with 12 bases between. This CDR3 is built from 12 residues. In germline, CDR1 is MNHNS, CDR2 SASEGT. In nucleotides, the CDR3 is TGTGCCAGCAGGCTAACAGGGTATGAAGCTTTCTTT. It encodes CASRLTGYEAFF.

CDR3 nucleotide sequence: TGTGCCAGCAGCTTTGGTTGGCAGCGGGCCTCCTACGAGCAGTACTTC. Its translation is CASSFGWQRASYEQYF. The chain has TRBV7-9 and TRBJ2-7, with a weak D call TRBD2 (6 bases). The V end lost 3 bases, the J end lost 0 bases, and 15 bases lay between the germline ends. Germline V gene data show CDR1 as SEHNR and CDR2 as FQNEAQ (reference sequence). This CDR3 has 16 amino acids.

This rearrangement joins TRBV29-1 to TRBJ2-5, with a tentative D call TRBD2 (5 bases). V dropped 0 bases and J dropped 4 bases, with 9 bases sitting between them. The germline V gene encodes CDR1 SQVTM and CDR2 ANQGSEA. This CDR3 contains 13 residues. CDR3 region: CSVEENAGETQYF. The DNA of the CDR3 is TGCAGCGTTGAAGAGAACGCGGGAGAGACCCAGTACTTC.

The chain has TRBV5-4 and TRBJ2-3, with 8 bases aligning to TRBD1. The CDR3 has 15 residues. The V gene's germline CDR1 is SGHNT and CDR2 YYREEE (reference sequence). V lost 2 bases to trimming and J lost 2 bases; unmatched junction nucleotides: 4. The CDR3 here is CASSLQGDDTDTQYF. For the CDR3, the DNA is TGTGCCAGCAGCTTACAGGGGGATGACACAGATACGCAGTATTTT.

The chain recombines TRBV25-1 with TRBJ2-3, with 8 bases identical to TRBD2. This CDR3 region has 14 residues. Germline CDR1 is MGHDK and CDR2 is SYGVNS. J gave up 6 bases and V 7 bases, and 9 bases lay outside the gene matches. CDR3 nucleotides: TGTGCCAGCACCACTAGCGGCCGTGGGGATACGCAGTATTTT. Encoded protein: CASTTSGRGDTQYF.

This clone was counted only a few times. The V gene is TRBV2, the J gene TRBJ1-1, with 9 bases aligning to TRBD1. The CDR3 has 15 residues. V dropped 3 bases and J dropped 4; count of bases not matched to a gene: 6. Germline values: CDR1 SNHLY, CDR2 FYNNEI. The CDR3, as DNA: TGTGCCAGCAGTGAGACAGGGGGTTCGAGCACTGAAGCTTTCTTT. Translation gives CASSETGGSSTEAFF.

There are a few counts of this clone. The gene calls are TRBV6-5 and TRBJ2-6, with D possibly TRBD2 on 5 matching bases. The CDR3 spans 15 residues. Germline V CDR1 and CDR2: MNHEY, SVGAGI. V was cut by 5 bases and J by 0 bases, with 8 bases left in between. CDR3 sequence (DNA): TGTGCCAGCAGTGCGACTATCTCTGGGGCCAACGTCCTGACTTTC. Translation: CASSATISGANVLTF.

The chain employs TRBV9 and TRBJ1-2; D may be TRBD1 (6 bases). Germline V gene sequence: CDR1 SGDLS, CDR2 YYNGEE. V was shortened by 3 bases and J by 0 bases, with 18 bases between the two germline ends. The CDR3 is 17 amino acids. In DNA, the CDR3 is TGTGCCAGCAGCGGACGGGGGGCTGAGTTAGCTAACTATGGCTACACCTTC. It yields the protein CASSGRGAELANYGYTF.

The rearrangement links TRBV28 to TRBJ1-5, with D unclear. The V and J ends lost 3 bases and 2 bases respectively, with 14 bases between them. The CDR3 has 16 amino acids. Per germline, CDR1 MDHEN and CDR2 SYDVKM. The DNA of the CDR3 is TGTGCCAGCAGTTTGGGCGGGTGGTATGGCAATCAGCCCCAGCATTTT. As protein: CASSLGGWYGNQPQHF.